Below are 13 T cell receptor beta chains sequenced from a single sample in a study of blood T cell repertoires in COVID-19. The repertoire was sequenced with immunoSEQ multiplex PCR; TCRdb's copy has only in-frame clones and lacks some. The data contain approximately 170,000 clones, 86% of them singletons. The sequenced material came from peripheral blood. All receptors come from a woman aged 55 to 70 with COVID-19, enrolled during active disease.

This clone appeared a single time. The chain couples TRBV11-3 to TRBJ2-7; 10 nucleotides agree with TRBD2. This CDR3 is 16 amino acids long. Per germline, CDR1 SGHNT and CDR2 YENEEA. With V trimmed by 6 bases and J by 4 bases, 12 bases remained unmatched. The CDR3 loop reads CASRGASGSPRYEQYF. The CDR3 region has the DNA TGTGCCAGCAGGGGCGCTAGCGGGAGCCCACGATACGAGCAGTACTTC.

This clone was seen a single time. In the same sample, other DNA sequences code for this CDR3. The rearrangement uses TRBV7-2 and TRBJ2-7; D possibly corresponds to TRBD1 (6 bases). Germline values: CDR1 SGHTA, CDR2 FQGNSA. There are 12 residues in the CDR3. Trimming removed 5 bases at V and 5 bases at J, with 10 bases between. The CDR3 nucleotides read TGTGCCAGCAGCCGCACAGGGAACGAGCAGTACTTC. This codes for CASSRTGNEQYF.

V gene TRBV19 combines with J gene TRBJ1-1; 7 nucleotides line up with TRBD1. V shed 7 bases and J 4 bases; nucleotides not matched to a gene: 9. This CDR3 contains 14 residues. Germline V gives CDR1 LNHDA, CDR2 SQIVND (reference sequence). The CDR3 bases are TGTGCCAGTAAAAGAGCAGGGGACAGCACTGAAGCTTTCTTT. Protein sequence: CASKRAGDSTEAFF.

The gene calls are TRBV12-3 or TRBV12-4 and TRBJ2-1, with no clear D. The CDR3 covers 12 residues. The V gene lost 5 bases and the J gene lost 2 bases, with 4 bases spanning the gap. CDR3 nucleotides: TGTGCCAGCAGTCTAACCTACAATGAGCAGTTCTTC. Translating it yields CASSLTYNEQFF.

This rearrangement joins TRBV11-2 to TRBJ2-7; 7 nucleotides align to TRBD1. This CDR3 region has 14 residues. Trimming removed 7 bases from V and 0 bases from J; junction bases left unmatched: 6. CDR1 SGHAT and CDR2 FQNNGV come from the germline V gene. The CDR3 bases are TGTGCCAGCACCGTGACAGGGTACTCCTACGAGCAGTACTTC. Its protein is CASTVTGYSYEQYF.

This clone was detected only once. V is TRBV19 and J is TRBJ1-1; 7 bases are shared with TRBD1. With 6 bases clipped from V and 0 bases from J, the junction kept 4 bases outside the gene matches. Germline values: CDR1 LNHDA, CDR2 SQIVND (reference sequence). The CDR3 covers 14 residues. CDR3 DNA sequence: TGTGCCAGTAGACAACAGGGGCTGAACACTGAAGCTTTCTTT. It encodes CASRQQGLNTEAFF.

J is TRBJ2-1 and V is TRBV10-1; TRBD2 aligns across 10 bases. The V segment lost 4 bases and the J segment 3 bases; nucleotides outside the gene matches: 0. The CDR3 loop spans 14 amino acids. Germline loops: CDR1 WNHNN, CDR2 SYGVQD (reference sequence). The CDR3 reads CASSVAGGYNEQFF. Here the CDR3 DNA reads TGCGCCAGCAGTGTAGCGGGAGGCTACAATGAGCAGTTCTTC.

The chain employs TRBV18 and TRBJ2-7; 7 bases agree with TRBD1. Germline V gene lookup returns CDR1 KGHSH and CDR2 LQKENI. Trimming cost V 2 bases and J 1 base; bases outside gene matches: 11. CDR3 size: 17 residues. DNA of the CDR3: TGTGCCAGCTCACCAAGGAAGGGGCAGGGGGTTTCCTACGAGCAGTACTTC. This gives the protein CASSPRKGQGVSYEQYF.

The chain combines TRBV6-2 or TRBV6-3 with TRBJ1-5; D unresolved. V was cut by 4 bases and J by 1 base, with 8 bases left in between. The CDR3 is 14 residues long. Germline V CDR1 and CDR2: MNHEY, SVGEGT. The CDR3 loop is CASSSGLSNQPQHF. CDR3 nucleotide sequence: TGTGCCAGCAGTTCCGGACTGAGCAATCAGCCCCAGCATTTT.

The CDR3 is CASSRTGSREKLFF. The CDR3 nucleotides are TGCGCCAGCAGCCGAACAGGGTCTAGGGAAAAACTGTTTTTT. The gene calls are TRBV5-1 and TRBJ1-4; D may be TRBD1 (6 bases). The V and J ends lost 4 bases and 8 bases respectively, with 15 bases between them. This CDR3 comprises 14 residues. Germline CDR1 reads SGHRS; CDR2 reads YFSETQ.

This clone turned up a few times. The rearrangement links TRBV6-2 or TRBV6-3 to TRBJ1-5; D unclear. The CDR3 loop spans 15 amino acids. The germline V gene encodes CDR1 MNHEY and CDR2 SVGEGT. V was trimmed by 2 bases and J by 5 bases, leaving 13 bases between them. The CDR3 sequence is CASSYVAGRYQPQHF. CDR3 nucleotides: TGTGCCAGCAGTTACGTGGCAGGCCGGTATCAGCCCCAGCATTTT.

The chain joins TRBV28 to TRBJ2-3; 9 bases map to TRBD2. V lost 4 bases to trimming and J lost 3 bases; unmatched junction nucleotides: 20. The CDR3 length is 20 residues. The germline V gene has CDR1 MDHEN and CDR2 SYDVKM. The chain's CDR3 is CASSSLGDSGSILRTDTQYF. CDR3 coding DNA: TGTGCCAGCAGTTCCCTTGGGGATAGCGGGAGCATTCTTAGGACAGATACGCAGTATTTT.

The table lists this clone with a count of one. V gene TRBV9 combines with J gene TRBJ1-1; D unclear. The CDR3 has 16 residues. V dropped 0 bases and J dropped 5 bases, with 17 bases sitting between them. Germline V gives CDR1 SGDLS, CDR2 YYNGEE. CDR3 residues: CASSVAFAGSGTEAFF. The CDR3 region has the DNA TGTGCCAGCAGCGTAGCCTTTGCGGGAAGTGGAACTGAAGCTTTCTTT.